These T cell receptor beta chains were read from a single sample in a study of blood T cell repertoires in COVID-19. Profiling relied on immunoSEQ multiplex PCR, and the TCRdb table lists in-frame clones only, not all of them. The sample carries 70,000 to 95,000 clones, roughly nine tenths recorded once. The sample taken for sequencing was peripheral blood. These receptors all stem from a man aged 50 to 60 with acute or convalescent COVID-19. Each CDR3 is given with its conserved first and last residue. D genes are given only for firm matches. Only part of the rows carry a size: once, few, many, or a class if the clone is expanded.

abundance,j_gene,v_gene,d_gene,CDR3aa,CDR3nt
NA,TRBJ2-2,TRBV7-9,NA,CASGQTGELFF,TGTGCCAGCGGGCAGACCGGGGAGCTGTTTTTT
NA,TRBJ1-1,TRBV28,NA,CASTQTVMNTEAFF,TGTGCCAGCACCCAGACAGTAATGAACACTGAAGCTTTCTTT
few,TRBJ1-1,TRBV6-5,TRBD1,CASISQGGGEAFF,TGTGCCAGCATTTCTCAGGGGGGAGGTGAAGCTTTCTTT
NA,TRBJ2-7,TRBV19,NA,CASSIYGNEQYF,TGTGCCAGTAGTATATACGGGAACGAGCAGTACTTC
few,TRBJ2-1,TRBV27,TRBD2,CASSLFFGGRAYNEQFF,TGTGCCAGCAGTCTATTCTTCGGCGGGAGGGCCTACAATGAGCAGTTCTTC
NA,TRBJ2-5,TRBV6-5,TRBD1,CASSRDRDETQYF,TGTGCCAGCAGTCGGGACAGGGATGAGACCCAGTACTTC
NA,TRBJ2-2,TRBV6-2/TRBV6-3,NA,CASSTNRELFF,TGTGCCAGCAGCACTAATAGGGAGCTGTTTTTT
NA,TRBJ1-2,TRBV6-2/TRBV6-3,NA,CASSPTWDSTLYGYTF,TGTGCCAGCAGTCCCACCTGGGACTCGACCCTCTATGGCTACACCTTC
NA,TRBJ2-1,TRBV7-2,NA,CASTPSTGIRNEQFF,TGTGCCAGCACCCCAAGCACAGGGATACGCAATGAGCAGTTCTTC
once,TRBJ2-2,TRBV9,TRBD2,CASTETSGSTGELFF,TGTGCCAGCACGGAGACTAGCGGAAGCACCGGGGAGCTGTTTTTT
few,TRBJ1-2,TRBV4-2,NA,CASSQEGGRNYGYTF,TGTGCCAGCAGCCAAGAAGGGGGTAGGAACTATGGCTACACCTTC
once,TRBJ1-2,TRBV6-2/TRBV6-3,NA,CASSPRGGHGYTF,TGTGCCAGCAGTCCCCGCGGGGGGCATGGCTACACCTTC
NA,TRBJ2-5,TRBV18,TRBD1,CASSQGQEETQYF,TGTGCCAGCTCACAAGGACAGGAAGAGACCCAGTACTTC
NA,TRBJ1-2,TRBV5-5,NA,CASSPGVVQGYYGYTF,TGTGCCAGCAGCCCTGGTGTCGTGCAGGGATACTATGGCTACACCTTC
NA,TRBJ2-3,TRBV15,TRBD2,CATSISSGGTDTQYF,TGTGCCACCAGCATCTCTAGCGGGGGGACAGATACGCAGTATTTT
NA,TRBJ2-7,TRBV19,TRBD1,CASSIKGASYEQYF,TGTGCCAGTAGTATTAAGGGGGCCTCCTACGAGCAGTACTTC
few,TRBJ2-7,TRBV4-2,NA,CASSQDRTYEQYF,TGTGCCAGCAGCCAAGACAGGACCTACGAGCAGTACTTC